Detailed here is one TCR beta chain. This specimen comes from a study of T-cell memory formation after mild COVID-19. TCRdb reprocessed the 5' RACE reads via MiXCR and lists one record per CDR3 protein. The sample shows 190,000 or so distinct CDR3 sequences, 25% to 35% of them seen only once. V was shortened by 4 bases and J by 1 base, with 18 bases between the two germline ends. Germline values: CDR1 MDHEN, CDR2 SYDVKM. The CDR3 spans 17 residues. The origin of this receptor is an adult woman who had mild COVID-19 (a few samples of this study predate the infection). Cell type and time point are not known. Source material: PBMCs or a T cell subset sorted from them (not recorded which). V is TRBV28 and J is TRBJ2-3; D is possibly TRBD2 (6 bases). The CDR3 nucleotides are TGTGCCAGCAGTTCCCCTGTCGGCGGGATCCGCACAGATACGCAGTATTTT. Amino acid sequence: CASSSPVGGIRTDTQYF. The complete variable domain, with remaining parts taken from reference TRBV28 and TRBJ2-3, reads DVKVTQSSRYLVKRTGEKVFLECVQDMDHENMFWYRQDPGLGLRLIYFSYDVKMKEKGDIPEGYSVSREKKERFSLILESASTNQTSMYLCASSSPVGGIRTDTQYFGPGTRLTVL.